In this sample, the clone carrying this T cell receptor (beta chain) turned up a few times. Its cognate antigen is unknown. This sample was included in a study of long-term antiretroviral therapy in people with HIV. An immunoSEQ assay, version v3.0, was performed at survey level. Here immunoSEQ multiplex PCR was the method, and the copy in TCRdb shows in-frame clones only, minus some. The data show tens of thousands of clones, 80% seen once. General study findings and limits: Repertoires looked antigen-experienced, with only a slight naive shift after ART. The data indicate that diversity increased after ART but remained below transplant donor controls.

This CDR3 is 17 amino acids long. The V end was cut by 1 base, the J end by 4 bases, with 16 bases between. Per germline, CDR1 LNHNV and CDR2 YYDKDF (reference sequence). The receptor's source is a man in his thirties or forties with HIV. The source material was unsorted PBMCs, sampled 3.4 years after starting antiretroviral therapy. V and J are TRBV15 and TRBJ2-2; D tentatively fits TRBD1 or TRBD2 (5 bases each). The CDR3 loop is CATSRVWGSELTGELFF. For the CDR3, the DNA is TGTGCCACCAGCAGAGTATGGGGGAGCGAGCTCACCGGGGAGCTGTTTTTT.